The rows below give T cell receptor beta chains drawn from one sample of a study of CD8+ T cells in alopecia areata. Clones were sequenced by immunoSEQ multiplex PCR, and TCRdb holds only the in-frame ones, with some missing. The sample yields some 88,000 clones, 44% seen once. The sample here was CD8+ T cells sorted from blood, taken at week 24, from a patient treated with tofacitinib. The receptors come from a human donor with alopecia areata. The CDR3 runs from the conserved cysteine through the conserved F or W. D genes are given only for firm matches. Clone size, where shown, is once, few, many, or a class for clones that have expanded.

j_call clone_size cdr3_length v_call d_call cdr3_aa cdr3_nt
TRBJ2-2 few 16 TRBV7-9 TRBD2 CASRDGTSGRAGELFF TGTGCCAGCAGGGATGGGACTAGCGGAAGGGCCGGGGAGCTGTTTTTT
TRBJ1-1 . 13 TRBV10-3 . CAIPEEEGTEAFF TGTGCCATCCCCGAGGAGGAGGGCACTGAAGCTTTCTTT
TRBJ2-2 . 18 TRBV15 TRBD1 CATSGSPRGPMNTGELFF TGTGCCACCAGCGGCTCTCCCAGGGGGCCTATGAACACCGGGGAGCTGTTTTTT
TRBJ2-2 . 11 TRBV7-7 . CASGDTGELFF TGTGCTAGCGGAGACACCGGGGAGCTGTTTTTT
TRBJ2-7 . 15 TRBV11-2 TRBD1 CASTPPGQGTYEQYF TGTGCCAGCACCCCCCCGGGACAGGGGACCTACGAGCAGTACTTC
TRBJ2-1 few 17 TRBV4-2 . CASSPHRARELYNEQFF TGTGCCAGCAGCCCCCACAGGGCTCGGGAGCTCTACAATGAGCAGTTCTTC
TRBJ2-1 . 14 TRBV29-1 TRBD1 CSVAGGLDANEQFF TGCAGCGTAGCAGGGGGCCTCGACGCCAATGAGCAGTTCTTC
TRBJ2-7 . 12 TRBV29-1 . CSVLEVAYEQYF TGCAGCGTCCTAGAGGTTGCCTACGAGCAGTACTTC
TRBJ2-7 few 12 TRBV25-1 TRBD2 CASSPGGREQYF TGTGCCAGCAGCCCGGGAGGGAGGGAGCAGTACTTC
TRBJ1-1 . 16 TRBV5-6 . CASSLAIGKGSAEAFF TGTGCCAGCAGCTTGGCCATAGGGAAAGGGTCTGCTGAAGCTTTCTTT
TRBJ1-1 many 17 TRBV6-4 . CASSDPRGADWNTEAFF TGTGCCAGCAGCGACCCCAGGGGCGCAGATTGGAACACTGAAGCTTTCTTT
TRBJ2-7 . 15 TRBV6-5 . CASSPKVTVVYEQYF TGTGCCAGCAGCCCGAAAGTTACAGTAGTCTACGAGCAGTACTTC
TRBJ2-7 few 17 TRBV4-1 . CASSRAPDEGNPYEQYF TGCGCCAGCAGCCGAGCCCCAGATGAGGGGAACCCCTACGAGCAGTACTTC
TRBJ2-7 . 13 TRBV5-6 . CASSLGRTYEQYF TGTGCCAGCAGCTTGGGACGGACCTACGAGCAGTACTTC
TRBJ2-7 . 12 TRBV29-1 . CSVGSRRYEQYF TGCAGCGTTGGAAGCAGGCGCTACGAGCAGTACTTC
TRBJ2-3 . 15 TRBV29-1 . CSVEEIERGTDTQYF TGCAGCGTTGAAGAAATAGAGCGGGGCACAGATACGCAGTATTTT
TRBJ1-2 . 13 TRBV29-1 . CSVVPGENYGYTF TGCAGCGTTGTCCCAGGGGAAAACTATGGCTACACCTTC
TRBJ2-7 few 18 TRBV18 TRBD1 CASSPGPYRGSFLGEQYF TGTGCCAGCTCACCGGGTCCGTACAGGGGTAGTTTCCTGGGGGAGCAGTACTTC
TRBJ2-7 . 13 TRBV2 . CASSEGLTYEQYF TGTGCCAGCAGTGAAGGTTTAACTTACGAGCAGTACTTC
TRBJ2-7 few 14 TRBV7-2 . CASSLDGTFYEQYF TGTGCCAGCAGCCTCGACGGAACCTTCTACGAGCAGTACTTC
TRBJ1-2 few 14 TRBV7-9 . CASSLRGVSYGYTF TGTGCCAGCAGCTTGAGAGGGGTCTCCTATGGCTACACCTTC
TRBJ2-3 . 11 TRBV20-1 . CSGRGTDTQYF TGCAGTGGGAGGGGCACAGATACGCAGTATTTT
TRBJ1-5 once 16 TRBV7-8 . CASSYAGRLSNQPQHF TGTGCCAGCAGCTACGCGGGACGCTTAAGCAATCAGCCCCAGCATTTT
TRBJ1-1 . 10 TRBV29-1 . CSARGTEAFF TGCAGCGCCCGGGGCACTGAAGCTTTCTTT
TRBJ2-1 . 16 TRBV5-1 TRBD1 CASSLGDREWINEQFF TGCGCCAGCAGCTTGGGGGACAGGGAATGGATCAATGAGCAGTTCTTC
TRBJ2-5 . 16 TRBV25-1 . CASSPGAPQYQETQYF TGTGCCAGCAGCCCCGGGGCTCCCCAGTACCAAGAGACCCAGTACTTC
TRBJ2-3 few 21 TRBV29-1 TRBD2 CSVAGTSGRASATTSTDTQYF TGCAGCGTTGCCGGGACTAGCGGGAGGGCCTCCGCGACGACGAGCACAGATACGCAGTATTTT
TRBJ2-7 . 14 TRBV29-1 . CSILGVNGTYEQYF TGCAGCATCCTGGGGGTGAACGGAACCTACGAGCAGTACTTC
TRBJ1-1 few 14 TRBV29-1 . CSVPRAGPSTEAFF TGCAGCGTTCCGCGCGCAGGGCCCAGCACTGAAGCTTTCTTT
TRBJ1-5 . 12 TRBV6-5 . CASRGANQPQHF TGTGCCAGCAGGGGGGCGAACCAGCCCCAGCATTTT
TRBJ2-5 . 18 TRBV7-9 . CASSSLPQERDKQETQYF TGTGCCAGCAGCTCATTACCTCAAGAACGGGACAAGCAAGAGACCCAGTACTTC
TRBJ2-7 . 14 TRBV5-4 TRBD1 CASSYGTDIYEQYF TGTGCCAGCAGCTACGGGACAGACATCTACGAGCAGTACTTC
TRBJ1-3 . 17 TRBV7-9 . CASSLPGPDYSGNTIYF TGTGCCAGCAGCTTACCAGGGCCCGATTACTCTGGAAACACCATATATTTT
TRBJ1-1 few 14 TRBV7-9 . CASSLVGRGTEAFF TGTGCCAGCAGCTTAGTCGGGAGAGGCACTGAAGCTTTCTTT
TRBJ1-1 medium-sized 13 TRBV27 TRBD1 CASSLTGGTEAFF TGTGCCAGCAGTTTGACAGGGGGCACTGAAGCTTTCTTT
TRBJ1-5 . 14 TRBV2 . CASSINRANQPQHF TGTGCCAGCAGTATAAACAGGGCAAATCAGCCCCAGCATTTT
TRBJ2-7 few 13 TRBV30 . CAGLRDTNYEQYF TGTGCCGGCCTCCGGGACACGAACTACGAGCAGTACTTC
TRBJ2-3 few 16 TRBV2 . CASREPLAPGTDTQYF TGTGCCAGCAGGGAACCTCTGGCGCCAGGGACAGATACGCAGTATTTT
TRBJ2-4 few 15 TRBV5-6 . CASRGGTDPLYIQYF TGTGCCAGCAGGGGAGGGACAGACCCCTTATACATTCAGTACTTC
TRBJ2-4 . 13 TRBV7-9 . CASSTRGGDIQYF TGTGCCAGCAGCACCAGGGGGGGGGACATTCAGTACTTC
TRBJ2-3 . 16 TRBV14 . CASSQEGWGVSDTQYF TGTGCCAGCAGCCAAGAAGGCTGGGGGGTATCAGATACGCAGTATTTT
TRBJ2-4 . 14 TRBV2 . CASSAASAKNIQYF TGTGCCAGCAGTGCAGCCTCAGCCAAAAACATTCAGTACTTC
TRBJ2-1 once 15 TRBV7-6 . CASSLDLSSYNEQFF TGTGCCAGCAGCTTAGACCTCAGCTCCTACAATGAGCAGTTCTTC
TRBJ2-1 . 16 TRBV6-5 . CASSSSGDILGYEQFF TGTGCCAGCAGTTCGTCCGGGGACATCCTAGGGTATGAGCAGTTCTTC
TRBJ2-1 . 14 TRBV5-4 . CASSLEGLGNEQFF TGTGCCAGCAGCTTGGAGGGACTCGGCAATGAGCAGTTCTTC
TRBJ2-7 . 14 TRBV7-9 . CASSSPEVAYEQYF TGTGCCAGCAGCTCCCCCGAAGTGGCCTACGAGCAGTACTTC
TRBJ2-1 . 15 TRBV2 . CASSDWTDSYNEQFF TGTGCCAGCAGTGATTGGACAGACTCCTACAATGAGCAGTTCTTC
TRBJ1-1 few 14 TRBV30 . CAWSVGSRNTEAFF TGTGCCTGGAGTGTAGGCAGCAGGAACACTGAAGCTTTCTTT
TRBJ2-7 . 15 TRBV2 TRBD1 CASSEAGQEYREQYF TGTGCCAGCAGTGAAGCGGGACAGGAGTATAGAGAGCAGTACTTC
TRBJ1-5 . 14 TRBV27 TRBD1 CASSHRGSNQPQHF TGTGCCAGCAGTCACAGGGGGAGCAATCAGCCCCAGCATTTT
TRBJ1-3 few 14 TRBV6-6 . CASRSPGSGNTIYF TGTGCCAGCAGATCACCCGGCTCTGGAAACACCATATATTTT
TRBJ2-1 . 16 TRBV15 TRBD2 CATSRDDASGREEQFF TGTGCCACCAGCAGAGACGACGCTAGCGGGAGAGAGGAGCAGTTCTTC
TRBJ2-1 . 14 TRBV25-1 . CASSEQGTYNEQFF TGTGCCAGCAGTGAGCAGGGGACCTACAATGAGCAGTTCTTC
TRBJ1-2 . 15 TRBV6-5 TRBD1 CASSWGTGIAPGYTF TGTGCCAGCAGTTGGGGGACAGGGATCGCCCCAGGCTACACCTTC
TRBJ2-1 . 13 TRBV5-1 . CASGTTSYNEQFF TGCGCCAGTGGGACAACCTCCTACAATGAGCAGTTCTTC
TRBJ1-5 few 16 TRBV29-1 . CSVVLQEDNNGQPQHF TGCAGCGTTGTGTTACAGGAAGATAACAACGGTCAGCCCCAGCATTTT
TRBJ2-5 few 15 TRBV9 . CASSVGQGRSETQYF TGTGCCAGCAGCGTAGGTCAGGGTAGGAGTGAGACCCAGTACTTC
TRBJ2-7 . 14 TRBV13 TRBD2 CASSGREGKDEQYF TGTGCCAGCAGTGGGCGGGAGGGCAAGGACGAGCAGTACTTC
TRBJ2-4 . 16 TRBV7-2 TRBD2 CASSTLAGLAKNIQYF TGTGCCAGCAGCACACTAGCGGGGCTAGCCAAAAACATTCAGTACTTC
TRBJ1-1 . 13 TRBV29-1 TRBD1 CSVDRGRGTEAFF TGCAGCGTCGACAGGGGACGGGGCACTGAAGCTTTCTTT